This T cell receptor beta chain was documented in a study of blood T cells in healthy people across ages. Study-level points and caveats: Age showed a roughly linear inverse relationship with TCR beta diversity per million T cells.

The authors ran a second PCR of 7 to 11 cycles using a sample-barcoded 5' primer and a J-beta primer mix. MiXCR was run by TCRdb on the 5' RACE reads, yielding one entry per CDR3 protein. The sample has around 1.5 million distinct CDR3 sequences, 35% to 45% seen once; the top ten hold 7% to 9.5%. As to this clonotype: Antigen specificity is unknown.

Trimming pared 8 bases from V and 5 bases from J, leaving 12 bases between. CDR1 is SNHLY and CDR2 is FYNNEI in the germline V gene. The CDR3 spans 12 residues. The sample comprised blood. The clonotype originates from a woman aged 18 to 35 in good health. The chain joins TRBV2 to TRBJ2-5; D is possibly TRBD1 (6 bases). CDR3 nucleotides: TGTGCCAGCGCCACCAGGGGTGAGACCCAGTACTTC. This sequence encodes CASATRGETQYF.